The 8 T cell receptor beta chains in this list originate from one sample, sequenced in a study of T cell clonality in common variable immunodeficiency. The study, taken as a whole, reports: Common variable immunodeficiency TCR beta sequences reportedly had fewer deletions and N-nucleotide insertions.

The table came from immunoSEQ multiplex PCR; TCRdb's copy has only in-frame clones and leaves some out. There are around 21,000 clones in the sample, none observed a single time. The antigens for these receptors are not known. The sample consisted of peripheral blood mononuclear cells. These receptors originate from a human donor with common variable immunodeficiency.

This clone was counted between two and nine times. The covered CDR3 bases are TGTGCCAGCAGTGAGATAGCGGGAGGGCCAGATACG. Amino acids: CASSEIAGGPDT. The CDR3 in full is CASSEIAGGPDTQYF. J is TRBJ2-3 and V is TRBV6-1; TRBD2 agrees at 11 bases. The CDR3 end falls 3 residues outside the read, so it is completed with the germline J gene. V was clipped by 3 bases and J by 4 bases; unmatched bases: 3. CDR1 is MNHNS and CDR2 is SASEGT in the germline V gene. The CDR3 sequence is 15 residues long.

Concerning this clone: The read ends 3 residues shy of where the CDR3 ends; the end is completed using the germline J gene. The genes are TRBV19 and TRBJ2-5; TRBD2 aligns across 8 bases. The length of the CDR3 is 15 residues. V gave up 3 bases and J gave up 1 base; unmatched junction bases: 4. CDR1 and CDR2 from the germline V gene are LNHDA and SQIVND (reference sequence). The CDR3 DNA, read in part, is TGTGCCAGTAGTATTATAGGGACTAGCCAAGAGACC. Translated: CASSIIGTSQET. The CDR3, in full, reads CASSIIGTSQETQYF.

Remarks on this clone: Germline is not matched at one junction end, which may reflect a read error. The read ends 3 residues before the CDR3 terminus; that terminus is restored from the germline J gene. The rearrangement links TRBV2 to TRBJ2-7; the D gene is possibly TRBD2 (5 bases). Germline V gives CDR1 SNHLY, CDR2 FYNNEI. This CDR3 is 13 amino acids long. The CDR3: CASSQAVEYEQYF. The sequenced CDR3 bases are TGTGCCAGCAGTCAAGCGGTAGAGTACGAG.

About this clone itself: Read sequence stops 3 residues before the CDR3 end, and the germline J gene provides the missing end. The chain couples TRBV7-9 to TRBJ1-5; D remains ambiguous. The CDR3 covers 12 residues. Trimming left V 1 base short and J 6 bases short, with 4 bases between. Germline V gene data show CDR1 as SEHNR and CDR2 as FQNEAQ (reference sequence). CDR3 DNA, as far as it was read: TGTGCCAGCAGCTTAGATAGTCAGCCC. It specifies CASSLDSQP. The whole CDR3 protein reads CASSLDSQPQHF.

Of note for this clone: The read ends 3 residues before the CDR3 terminus; that terminus is restored from the germline J gene. The chain has TRBV2 and TRBJ2-1, with 10 bases lining up with TRBD2. J lost 9 bases, V lost 6 bases, and 5 bases had no gene match. The CDR3 loop spans 13 amino acids. Germline V lookup: CDR1 SNHLY, CDR2 FYNNEI. CDR3 amino acids: CASSSGGAIEQFF. The part of the CDR3 DNA that was read is TGTGCCAGCAGCAGCGGGGGGGCCATTGAG.

This clone was seen only a few times. With the read ending 3 residues before the CDR3 end, the germline J gene is used to fill in that end. The rearrangement links TRBV19 to TRBJ2-3, with 7 bases fitting TRBD2. CDR1 and CDR2 (germline): LNHDA, SQIVND (reference sequence). The CDR3 has 16 residues. The ends lost 5 bases at V and 0 bases at J; junction bases unmatched: 8. CDR3: CASSPGTKRSTDTQYF. The sequenced CDR3 bases are TGTGCCAGTAGTCCCGGGACTAAGAGGAGCACAGATACG.

Concerning this clone itself: The sequence runs out 3 residues before the end of the CDR3; the remainder is reconstructed from the germline J gene. The genes are TRBV20-1 and TRBJ1-1; TRBD1 matches at 7 bases. The germline V gene encodes CDR1 DFQATT and CDR2 SNEGSKA (reference sequence). Unmatched junction bases numbered 5, after V lost 4 bases and J lost 0 bases. The CDR3 loop spans 14 amino acids. Incomplete CDR3 DNA: TGCAGTGCTAAGCCGGGACAGATGAACACTGAA. It yields the protein CSAKPGQMNTE. In full, the CDR3 reads CSAKPGQMNTEAFF.

This clone came up a few times. The read finishes 3 residues shy of the CDR3 end, and the germline J gene is used to complete it. The V and J genes are TRBV19 and TRBJ2-7, with 7 nucleotides matching TRBD1. The CDR3 loop spans 15 amino acids. V lost 8 bases and J lost 0; bases outside the gene matches: 10. Germline CDR1 LNHDA, CDR2 SQIVND (reference sequence). Here the CDR3 reads CASGFTGASSYEQYF. Partial CDR3 DNA: TGTGCCAGTGGATTCACAGGGGCCAGCTCCTACGAG.